The clone carrying this T cell receptor beta chain was detected a few times. This sample was taken from a study of blood T cell repertoires in COVID-19. Sequenced by immunoSEQ multiplex PCR; TCRdb stores in-frame clones only, minus some. In the table there are some 80,000 clones, 88% of which are singletons. Sequencing was done on a sample of peripheral blood. The receptor comes from a human donor in a cohort sampled during active COVID-19.

The CDR3 DNA reads as TGTGCCAGCAGTCTGGGACTAGCGTATCCATCCTACGAGCAGTACTTC. It encodes CASSLGLAYPSYEQYF. This chain links TRBV27 with TRBJ2-7; 10 nucleotides align to TRBD2. Germline CDR1 is MNHEY and CDR2 is SMNVEV (reference sequence). V gave up 5 bases and J gave up 1 base; unmatched junction bases: 8. The CDR3 spans 16 residues.